Presented here are 11 T cell receptor beta chains from one specimen sequenced in a study of T cells in Graves' hyperthyroidism and ophthalmopathy. Amplified TCR beta CDR3 regions came from RNA transcripts. Researchers ran a first-round RT-PCR on the TCR CDR3 using the HTBI primer set. TCRdb passed the multiplex PCR reads through MiXCR, listing each CDR3 protein once. Of 500,000 to 600,000 distinct CDR3 sequences listed, approximately 48% are singletons. The specimen was peripheral blood or thyroid tissue (not recorded which). The source is an adult woman with Graves' disease, either hyperthyroidism or ophthalmopathy (not recorded which).

The rearrangement uses TRBV10-3 and TRBJ1-1; 7 nucleotides agree with TRBD1. The V segment lost 6 bases and the J segment 0 bases; nucleotides outside the gene matches: 7. The CDR3 loop spans 15 amino acids. Germline V gives CDR1 ENHRY, CDR2 SYGVKD. CDR3 residues: CAISQDRTVNTEAFF. Here the CDR3 DNA reads TGTGCCATCAGCCAGGACAGGACGGTGAACACTGAAGCTTTCTTT.

The table lists this clonotype with a few counts. V and J are TRBV6-2 or TRBV6-3 and TRBJ2-5, with 10 bases lining up with TRBD2. After removal of 6 bases from V and 3 bases from J, the junction contained 4 bases not matched to a gene. The CDR3 covers 14 residues. Germline V gene data show CDR1 as MNHEY and CDR2 as SVGEGT. CDR3 nucleotide sequence: TGTGCCAGCAGGACTAGCGGGCTGGAAGAGACCCAGTACTTC. Amino acids: CASRTSGLEETQYF.

This clonotype was recorded only once. A much larger clone is a single base away; this may be a read error. The chain is built from TRBV4-1 and TRBJ1-5; D call uncertain. The CDR3 length is 15 residues. Germline V gene data show CDR1 as MGHRA and CDR2 as YSYEKL. The CDR3 nucleotides read TGCGCCAGCAGCCAAGGGGGAGCGGGCAATCAGCACCAGCATTTT. The encoded protein is CASSQGGAGNQHQHF.

This clonotype was recorded a few times. This chain connects TRBV6-5 to TRBJ2-5; maybe TRBD1 (5 bases). This CDR3 has 15 amino acids. Trimming stripped 5 bases from V and 5 bases from J, with 18 bases between. CDR1 and CDR2 (germline): MNHEY, SVGAGI. CDR3 DNA: TGTGCCAGCAGTGAAGCGCCGGGCAGGGTGGAGACCCAGTACTTC. Its protein product is CASSEAPGRVETQYF.

This clonotype was seen ten or more times. The J gene is TRBJ2-2, the V gene TRBV19; D is undetermined. The CDR3 covers 16 residues. Germline values: CDR1 LNHDA, CDR2 SQIVND (reference sequence). The V and J ends lost 5 bases and 0 bases respectively, with 13 bases between them. CDR3: CASSPLKTPNTGELFF. The CDR3 DNA reads TGTGCCAGTAGTCCCCTCAAGACCCCGAACACCGGGGAGCTGTTTTTT.

There are a few counts of this clonotype. The chain has TRBV20-1 and TRBJ2-5; TRBD2 is a possible D gene (5 bases). The CDR3 has 13 residues. CDR1 is DFQATT and CDR2 is SNEGSKA in the germline V gene (reference sequence). Trimming shortened V by 0 bases and J by 9 bases, and 14 bases separated the two germline ends. As DNA, the CDR3 is TGCAGTGCTAGAGAAACAGTGAGGGAGCCCCAGTACTTC. Translating gives CSARETVREPQYF.

This clonotype was recorded a few times. This sequence joins TRBV10-3 and TRBJ1-2, with TRBD1 identical over 9 bases. Germline CDR1 and CDR2: ENHRY and SYGVKD. The CDR3 consists of 14 residues. The junction had 4 bases not matched to a gene; V was cut back by 6 bases and J by 2 bases. The CDR3 reads CAISRTGENYGYTF. DNA of the CDR3: TGTGCCATCAGCCGGACAGGGGAGAACTATGGCTACACCTTC.

This clonotype appeared many times. The chain joins TRBV9 to TRBJ2-7; D uncertain. The CDR3 contains 13 residues. Trimming removed 0 bases from V and 3 bases from J, with 7 bases in between. CDR1 and CDR2 (germline): SGDLS, YYNGEE. CDR3 protein: CASSVAPDYEQYF. The CDR3 nucleotides are TGTGCCAGCAGCGTAGCTCCAGACTACGAGCAGTACTTC. Full variable domain (rest looked up from reference TRBV9 and TRBJ2-7): DSGVTQTPKHLITATGQRVTLRCSPRSGDLSVYWYQQSLDQGLQFLIQYYNGEERAKGNILERFSAQQFPDLHSELNLSSLELGDSALYFCASSVAPDYEQYFGPGTRLTVT.

To note about this clonotype: A clone one base away is much larger, so this may be a read error. The chain is built from TRBV7-8 and TRBJ2-5; 14 positions match TRBD2. CDR1 is SGHVS, CDR2 FQNEAQ, per germline. This CDR3 is built from 17 residues. The CDR3 reads CASSQGGTSGSRGTQYF. The CDR3 bases are TGCGCCAGCAGCCAAGGGGGGACTAGCGGGAGCCGGGGGACCCAGTACTTC.

This clonotype turned up a few times. The chain employs TRBV14 and TRBJ1-2; D perhaps matches TRBD1 (6 bases). The CDR3 spans 17 residues. CDR1 and CDR2 from the germline V gene are SGHDN and FVKESK. V was clipped by 0 bases and J by 2 bases, with 16 bases between them. The DNA of the CDR3 is TGTGCCAGCAGCCAAGACTCATGGACAGTTGAGAACTATGGCTACACCTTC. It encodes CASSQDSWTVENYGYTF.

CDR3 residues: CASSLLERGTQYF. The CDR3, as DNA: TGTGCCAGCAGCCTCTTGGAGCGTGGGACCCAGTACTTC. The rearrangement uses TRBV7-9 and TRBJ2-5; the D is unclear. Germline loops: CDR1 SEHNR, CDR2 FQNEAQ (reference sequence). CDR3 length: 13 amino acids. Between the trimmed V and J ends, which lost 5 bases and 7 bases, there was a span of 14 bases.